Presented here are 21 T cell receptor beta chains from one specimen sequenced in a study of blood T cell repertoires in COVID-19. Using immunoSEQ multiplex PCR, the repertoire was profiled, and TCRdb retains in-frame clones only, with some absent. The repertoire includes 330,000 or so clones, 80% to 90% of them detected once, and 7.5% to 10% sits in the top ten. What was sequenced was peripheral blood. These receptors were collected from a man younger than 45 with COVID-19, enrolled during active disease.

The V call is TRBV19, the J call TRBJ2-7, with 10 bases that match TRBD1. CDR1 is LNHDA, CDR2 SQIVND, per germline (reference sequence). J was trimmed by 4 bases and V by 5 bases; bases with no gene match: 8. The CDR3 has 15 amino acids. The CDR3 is CASSRTGGPGYEQYF. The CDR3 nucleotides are TGTGCCAGTAGTCGGACAGGGGGTCCGGGGTACGAGCAGTACTTC. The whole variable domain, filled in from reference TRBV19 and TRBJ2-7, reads DGGITQSPKYLFRKEGQNVTLSCEQNLNHDAMYWYRQDPGQGLRLIYYSQIVNDFQKGDIAEGYSVSREKKESFPLTVTSAQKNPTAFYLCASSRTGGPGYEQYFGPGTRLTVT.

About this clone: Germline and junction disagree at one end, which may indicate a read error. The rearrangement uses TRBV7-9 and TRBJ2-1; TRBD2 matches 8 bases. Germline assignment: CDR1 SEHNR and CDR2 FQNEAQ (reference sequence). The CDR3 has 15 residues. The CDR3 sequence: CASSLGSGGGSGDIF. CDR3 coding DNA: TGTGCCAGCAGCTTAGGTTCCGGTGGGGGTAGCGGGGATATCTTC.

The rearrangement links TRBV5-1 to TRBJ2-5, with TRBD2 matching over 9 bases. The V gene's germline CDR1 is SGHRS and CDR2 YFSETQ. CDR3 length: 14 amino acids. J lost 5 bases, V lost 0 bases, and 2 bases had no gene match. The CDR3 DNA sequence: TGCGCCAGCAGCTTGGGGACTAGCGCGGAGACCCAGTACTTC. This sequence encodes CASSLGTSAETQYF.

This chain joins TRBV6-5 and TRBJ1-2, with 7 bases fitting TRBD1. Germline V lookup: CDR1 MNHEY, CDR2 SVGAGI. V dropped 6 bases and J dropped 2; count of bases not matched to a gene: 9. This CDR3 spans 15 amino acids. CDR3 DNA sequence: TGTGCCAGCAGGGGACAGCCCAATCAGAACTATGGCTACACCTTC. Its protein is CASRGQPNQNYGYTF.

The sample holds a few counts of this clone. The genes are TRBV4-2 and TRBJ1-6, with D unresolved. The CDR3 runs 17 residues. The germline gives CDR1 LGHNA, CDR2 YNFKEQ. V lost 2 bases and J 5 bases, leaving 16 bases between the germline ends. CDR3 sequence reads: CASSQPTRAEDNSPLHF. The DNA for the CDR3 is TGTGCCAGCAGCCAACCTACCCGAGCTGAAGATAATTCACCCCTCCACTTT.

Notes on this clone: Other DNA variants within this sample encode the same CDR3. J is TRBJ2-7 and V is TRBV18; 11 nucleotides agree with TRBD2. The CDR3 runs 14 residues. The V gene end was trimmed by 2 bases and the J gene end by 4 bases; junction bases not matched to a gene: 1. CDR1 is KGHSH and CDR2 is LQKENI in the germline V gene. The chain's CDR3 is CASSPTSGSYEQYF. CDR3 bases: TGTGCCAGCTCACCAACTAGCGGGAGTTACGAGCAGTACTTC. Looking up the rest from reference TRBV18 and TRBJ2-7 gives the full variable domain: NAGVMQNPRHLVRRRGQEARLRCSPMKGHSHVYWYRQLPEEGLKFMVYLQKENIIDESGMPKERFSAEFPKEGPSILRIQQVVRGDSAAYFCASSPTSGSYEQYFGPGTRLTVT.

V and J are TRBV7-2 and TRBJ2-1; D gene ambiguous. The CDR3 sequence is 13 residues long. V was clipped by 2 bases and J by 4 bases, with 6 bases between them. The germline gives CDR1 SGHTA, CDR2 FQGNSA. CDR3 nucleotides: TGTGCCAGCAGCTTACTACTTTACAATGAGCAGTTCTTC. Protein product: CASSLLLYNEQFF.

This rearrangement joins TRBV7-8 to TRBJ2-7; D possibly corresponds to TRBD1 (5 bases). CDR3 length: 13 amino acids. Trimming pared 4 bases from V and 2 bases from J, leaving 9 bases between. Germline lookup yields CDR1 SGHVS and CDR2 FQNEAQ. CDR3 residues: CASSWGRAYEQYF. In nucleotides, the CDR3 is TGTGCCAGCAGCTGGGGCAGAGCCTACGAGCAGTACTTC.

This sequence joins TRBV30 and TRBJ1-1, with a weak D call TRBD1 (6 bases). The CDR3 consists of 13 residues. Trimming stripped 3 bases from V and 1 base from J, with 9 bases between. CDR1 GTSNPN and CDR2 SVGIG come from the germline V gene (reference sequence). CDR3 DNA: TGTGCCTGGAGAGAAGGGGGGAACACTGAAGCTTTCTTT. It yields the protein CAWREGGNTEAFF.

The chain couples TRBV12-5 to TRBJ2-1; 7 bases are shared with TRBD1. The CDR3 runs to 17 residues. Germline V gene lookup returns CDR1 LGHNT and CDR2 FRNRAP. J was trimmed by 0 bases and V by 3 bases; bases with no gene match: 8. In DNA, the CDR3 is TGTGCTAGTGGTTTTTACCCGACAGGGAGCTCCTACAATGAGCAGTTCTTC. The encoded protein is CASGFYPTGSSYNEQFF. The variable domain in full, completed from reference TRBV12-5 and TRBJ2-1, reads DARVTQTPRHKVTEMGQEVTMRCQPILGHNTVFWYRQTMMQGLELLAYFRNRAPLDDSGMPKDRFSAEMPDATLATLKIQPSEPRDSAVYFCASGFYPTGSSYNEQFFGPGTRLTVL.

The CDR3 nucleotides read TGTGCCAGCAGCGACCCGCGGGTACGGTCCTACGAGCAGTACTTC. Its translation is CASSDPRVRSYEQYF. The chain joins TRBV7-2 to TRBJ2-7; possibly TRBD2 for D (5 bases). The CDR3 extends over 15 amino acids. Germline V gene lookup returns CDR1 SGHTA and CDR2 FQGNSA. The V end lost 5 bases, the J end lost 1 base, and 15 bases lay between the germline ends. Using reference TRBV7-2 and TRBJ2-7 for the parts outside the CDR3, the full variable domain is GAGVSQSPSNKVTEKGKDVELRCDPISGHTALYWYRQSLGQGLEFLIYFQGNSAPDKSGLPSDRFSAERTGGSVSTLTIQRTQQEDSAVYLCASSDPRVRSYEQYFGPGTRLTVT.

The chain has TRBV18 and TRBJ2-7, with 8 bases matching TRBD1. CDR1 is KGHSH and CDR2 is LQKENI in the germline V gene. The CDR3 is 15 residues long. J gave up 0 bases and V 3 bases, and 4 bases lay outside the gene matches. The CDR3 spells CASSPWDRRSYEQYF. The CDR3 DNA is TGTGCCAGCTCACCTTGGGACAGGCGCTCCTACGAGCAGTACTTC.

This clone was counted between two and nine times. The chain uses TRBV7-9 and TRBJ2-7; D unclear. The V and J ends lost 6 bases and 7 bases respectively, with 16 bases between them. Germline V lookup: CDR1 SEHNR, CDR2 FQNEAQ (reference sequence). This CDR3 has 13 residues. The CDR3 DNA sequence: TGTGCCAGCAGTCCAGGATCTGGCTTGGAGCAGTACTTC. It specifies CASSPGSGLEQYF. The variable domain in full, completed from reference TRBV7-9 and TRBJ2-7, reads DTGVSQNPRHKITKRGQNVTFRCDPISEHNRLYWYRQTLGQGPEFLTYFQNEAQLEKSRLLSDRFSAERPKGSFSTLEIQRTEQGDSAMYLCASSPGSGLEQYFGPGTRLTVT.

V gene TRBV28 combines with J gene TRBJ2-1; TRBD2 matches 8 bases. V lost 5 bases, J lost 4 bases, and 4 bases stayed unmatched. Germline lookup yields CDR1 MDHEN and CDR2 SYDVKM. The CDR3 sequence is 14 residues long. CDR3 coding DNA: TGTGCCAGCAGTCTACTAGCGGAGTACAATGAGCAGTTCTTC. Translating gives CASSLLAEYNEQFF.

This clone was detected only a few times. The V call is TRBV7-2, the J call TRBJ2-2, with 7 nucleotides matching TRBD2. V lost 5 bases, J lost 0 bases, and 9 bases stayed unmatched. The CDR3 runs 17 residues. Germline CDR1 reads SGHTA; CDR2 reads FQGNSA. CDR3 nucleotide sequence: TGTGCCAGCAGCCAATCCCCTCTAGCGGCGAACACCGGGGAGCTGTTTTTT. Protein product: CASSQSPLAANTGELFF.

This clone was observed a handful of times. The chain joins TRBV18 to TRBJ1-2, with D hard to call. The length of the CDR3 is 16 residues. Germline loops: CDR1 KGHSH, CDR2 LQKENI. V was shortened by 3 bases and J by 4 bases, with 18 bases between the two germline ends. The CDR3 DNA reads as TGTGCCAGCTCACCCCAGGAGGGTACTAGCGGCTATGGCTACACCTTC. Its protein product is CASSPQEGTSGYGYTF.

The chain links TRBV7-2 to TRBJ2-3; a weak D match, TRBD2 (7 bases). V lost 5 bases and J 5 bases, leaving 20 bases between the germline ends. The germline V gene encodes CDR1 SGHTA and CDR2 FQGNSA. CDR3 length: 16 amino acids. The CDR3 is CASSLLGGPVGDTQYF. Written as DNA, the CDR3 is TGTGCCAGCAGCCTCCTGGGGGGGCCGGTCGGAGATACGCAGTATTTT.

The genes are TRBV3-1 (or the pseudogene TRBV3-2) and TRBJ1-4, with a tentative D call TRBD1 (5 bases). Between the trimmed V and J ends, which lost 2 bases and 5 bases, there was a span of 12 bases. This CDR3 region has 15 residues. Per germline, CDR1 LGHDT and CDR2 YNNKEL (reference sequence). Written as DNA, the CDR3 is TGTGCCAGCAGCCAACAACCGGGGGGAAATGAAAAACTGTTTTTT. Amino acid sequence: CASSQQPGGNEKLFF.

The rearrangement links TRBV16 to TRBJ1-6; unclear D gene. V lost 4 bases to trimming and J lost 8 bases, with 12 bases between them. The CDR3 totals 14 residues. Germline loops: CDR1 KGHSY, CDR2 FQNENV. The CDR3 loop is CASSRRESDSPLHF. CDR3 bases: TGTGCCAGCAGCCGACGGGAGAGCGATTCACCCCTCCACTTT.

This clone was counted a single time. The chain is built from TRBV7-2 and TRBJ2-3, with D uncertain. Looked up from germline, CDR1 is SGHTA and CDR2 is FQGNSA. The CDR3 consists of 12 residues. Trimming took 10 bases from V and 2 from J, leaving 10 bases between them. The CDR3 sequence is CATTLYTDTQYF. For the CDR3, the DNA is TGTGCCACCACTCTGTACACAGATACGCAGTATTTT.

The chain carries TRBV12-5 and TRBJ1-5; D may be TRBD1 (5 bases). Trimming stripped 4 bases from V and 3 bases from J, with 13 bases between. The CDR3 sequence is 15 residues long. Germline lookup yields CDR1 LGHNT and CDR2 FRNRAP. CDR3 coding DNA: TGTGCTAGTGGTTCGACCGGGACTCACAATCAGCCCCAGCATTTT. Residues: CASGSTGTHNQPQHF.